This TCR beta chain stems from a study of identifying expanded T cells in peripheral blood. Germline CDR1 is LGHNA and CDR2 is YSLEER. This CDR3 is built from 17 residues. The ends were cut back, 0 bases at V and 1 base at J, with 16 bases in the middle. TCRdb keeps only in-frame clones here, not all; method: immunoSEQ multiplex PCR. Altogether around 94,000 clones are present, about 85% being singletons, with the ten largest covering 4% to 5.5%. This TCR was sampled from a person between 18 and 70 years old in good health. Sample: blood. The chain carries TRBV4-3 and TRBJ2-7, with D possibly matching TRBD1 (7 bases). The CDR3, as DNA: TGCGCCAGCAGCCAAGATCGCGGGACAGAGTTATCCTACGAGCAGTACTTC. Translation: CASSQDRGTELSYEQYF.